Below are 22 T cell receptor beta chains sequenced from a single sample in a study of T cell responses to AZD1222 COVID-19 vaccine. Measured with immunoSEQ multiplex PCR; TCRdb has only the in-frame clones, and not every one. The sample lists around 130,000 clones; 93% were seen once. The source was peripheral blood, collected on day 0 of AZD1222 vaccination. All receptors derive from an adult in good health.

The chain couples TRBV19 to TRBJ1-1; tentatively, D is TRBD1 (5 bases). The V gene lost 5 bases and the J gene lost 6 bases, with 13 bases spanning the gap. Germline CDR1 reads LNHDA; CDR2 reads SQIVND (reference sequence). The CDR3 covers 13 residues. For the CDR3, the DNA is TGTGCCAGTAGTCCCCTCGGGGCCCCTGAAGCTTTCTTT. Its translation: CASSPLGAPEAFF.

This chain uses TRBV29-1 with TRBJ2-5; unclear D gene. The V and J ends lost 5 bases and 0 bases respectively, with 10 bases between them. The CDR3 consists of 13 residues. Germline CDR1 SQVTM, CDR2 ANQGSEA. The CDR3 loop is CSVHGRNQETQYF. The CDR3, as DNA: TGCAGCGTTCATGGACGGAACCAAGAGACCCAGTACTTC.

V usage is TRBV18 and J usage is TRBJ2-2; D might be TRBD1 (6 bases). The CDR3 loop spans 17 amino acids. Germline CDR1 is KGHSH and CDR2 is LQKENI. Deletions cut 1 base from V and 6 bases from J, with 18 bases between. The CDR3 protein is CASSPRQVVGRAGELFF. For the CDR3, the DNA is TGTGCCAGCTCACCACGACAGGTCGTGGGTCGCGCCGGGGAGCTGTTTTTT.

The chain employs TRBV5-3 and TRBJ1-6, with TRBD1 matching 7 bases. TRBV5-3 is identified as an open reading frame with a role that is uncertain. J gave up 4 bases and V 3 bases, and 7 bases lay outside the gene matches. This CDR3 region has 16 residues. The CDR3 bases are TGTGCCAGAAGCTGGGGGACAGCAATATATAATTCACCCCTCCACTTT. Protein sequence: CARSWGTAIYNSPLHF.

This rearrangement joins TRBV3-1 (or the pseudogene TRBV3-2) to TRBJ2-7, with D unclear. CDR1 and CDR2 (germline): LGHDT, YNNKEL (reference sequence). V lost 1 base, J lost 3 bases, and 10 bases lay in between. This CDR3 comprises 14 residues. CDR3 amino acids: CASSQGVVVYEQYF. The CDR3 DNA is TGTGCCAGCAGCCAAGGTGTAGTCGTCTACGAGCAGTACTTC.

The chain is built from TRBV3-1 (or the pseudogene TRBV3-2) and TRBJ2-7, with D hard to call. Trimming pared 4 bases from V and 7 bases from J, leaving 17 bases between. Germline values: CDR1 LGHDT, CDR2 YNNKEL (reference sequence). This CDR3 is built from 14 residues. The chain's CDR3 is CASSPPTASSEQYF. CDR3 DNA sequence: TGTGCCAGCAGCCCTCCGACTGCCTCGAGTGAGCAGTACTTC.

This rearrangement joins TRBV3-1 (or the pseudogene TRBV3-2) to TRBJ2-1; D not certain. This CDR3 comprises 18 residues. Germline CDR1 and CDR2: LGHDT and YNNKEL (reference sequence). With 2 bases removed from V and 1 base from J, the gap between germline ends came to 18 bases. CDR3 protein: CASSQRNSDWVSYNEQFF. Written as DNA, the CDR3 is TGTGCCAGCAGCCAACGAAACAGCGACTGGGTTTCCTACAATGAGCAGTTCTTC.

V usage is TRBV4-1 and J usage is TRBJ2-2; 10 positions match TRBD1. The CDR3 extends over 17 amino acids. Germline V gene lookup returns CDR1 MGHRA and CDR2 YSYEKL. Trimming cost V 5 bases and J 5 bases; bases outside gene matches: 11. CDR3 coding DNA: TGCGCCAGCAGCATAAGGATTGGGACAGGGGTGACCGGGGAGCTGTTTTTT. Translating it yields CASSIRIGTGVTGELFF.

This chain uses TRBV27 with TRBJ1-5; TRBD1 might be the D (6 bases). CDR1 is MNHEY, CDR2 SMNVEV, per germline (reference sequence). The CDR3 loop spans 14 amino acids. The ends were cut back, 6 bases at V and 6 bases at J, with 15 bases in the middle. The chain's CDR3 is CASSKQGGSQPQHF. In nucleotides, the CDR3 is TGTGCCAGCAGCAAACAGGGTGGTAGTCAGCCCCAGCATTTT.

The chain links TRBV14 to TRBJ1-6; the D is unclear. CDR1 is SGHDN, CDR2 FVKESK, per germline. Trimming cost V 0 bases and J 12 bases, with 3 bases left between them. CDR3 length equals 11 residues. The CDR3 region has the DNA TGTGCCAGCAGCCAAGAAGGACCCCTCCACTTT. Translated, it gives CASSQEGPLHF. The entire variable domain, with the rest obtained from reference TRBV14 and TRBJ1-6, is as follows: EAGVTQFPSHSVIEKGQTVTLRCDPISGHDNLYWYRRVMGKEIKFLLHFVKESKQDESGMPNNRFLAERTGGTYSTLKVQPAELEDSGVYFCASSQEGPLHFGNGTRLTVT.

The genes are TRBV6-4 and TRBJ2-5; TRBD1 is a possible D gene (5 bases). This CDR3 has 14 amino acids. The V end was cut by 6 bases, the J end by 5 bases, with 16 bases between. Per germline, CDR1 MRHNA and CDR2 SNTAGT. In nucleotides, the CDR3 is TGTGCCAGCAGCGGCCAGGGTTTTGGGGAGACCCAGTACTTC. Translation: CASSGQGFGETQYF.

This clone was seen once. This rearrangement joins TRBV18 to TRBJ2-7; D call uncertain. Germline CDR1 is KGHSH and CDR2 is LQKENI. This CDR3 region has 14 residues. Trimming shortened V by 0 bases and J by 3 bases, and 9 bases separated the two germline ends. Here the CDR3 reads CASSPPSVLYEQYF. CDR3 bases: TGTGCCAGCTCACCACCTTCAGTACTCTACGAGCAGTACTTC.

This clone was seen only once. V usage is TRBV7-8 and J usage is TRBJ2-7; D perhaps matches TRBD1 (5 bases). The V and J ends lost 8 bases and 0 bases respectively, with 14 bases between them. The CDR3 spans 14 residues. CDR1 SGHVS and CDR2 FQNEAQ come from the germline V gene. CDR3 sequence (DNA): TGTGCCAGCTCTACAGGATCTGTCTCCTACGAGCAGTACTTC. Translated, it gives CASSTGSVSYEQYF.

This clone was seen just once. The V call is TRBV6-5, the J call TRBJ2-3, with a weak D call TRBD2 (6 bases). Germline CDR1 reads MNHEY; CDR2 reads SVGAGI. The CDR3 is 13 amino acids. V lost 6 bases, J lost 4 bases, and 11 bases lay in between. CDR3 residues: CASRSEGPDTQYF. CDR3 DNA sequence: TGTGCCAGCAGATCGGAGGGTCCAGATACGCAGTATTTT.

The chain carries TRBV7-9 and TRBJ2-7; TRBD1 aligns across 7 bases. With V trimmed by 2 bases and J by 4 bases, 2 bases remained unmatched. This CDR3 contains 13 residues. Germline loops: CDR1 SEHNR, CDR2 FQNEAQ (reference sequence). CDR3: CASSLHRGYEQYF. CDR3 DNA sequence: TGTGCCAGCAGCTTACACAGGGGTTACGAGCAGTACTTC.

The chain links TRBV10-1 to TRBJ2-5; the D gene is possibly TRBD1 (5 bases). Looked up from germline, CDR1 is WNHNN and CDR2 is SYGVQD (reference sequence). The length of the CDR3 is 14 residues. The V end lost 3 bases, the J end lost 1 base, and 9 bases lay between the germline ends. This CDR3 is CASSDQGPQETQYF. CDR3 coding DNA: TGCGCCAGCAGTGACCAGGGCCCCCAAGAGACCCAGTACTTC.

The chain links TRBV7-9 to TRBJ1-2; a possible D gene is TRBD1 (5 bases). Germline CDR1 and CDR2: SEHNR and FQNEAQ (reference sequence). This CDR3 is built from 18 residues. V was cut by 5 bases and J by 6 bases, with 28 bases left in between. This chain's CDR3 is CASSPTKALWDGPNGYTF. The CDR3 region has the DNA TGTGCCAGCAGCCCGACGAAGGCGCTCTGGGACGGACCAAATGGCTACACCTTC.

The chain employs TRBV5-6 and TRBJ1-2; 10 bases map to TRBD1. The J segment lost 8 bases and the V segment lost 0 bases, leaving 10 bases of the junction unmatched. The CDR3 is 16 amino acids. CDR1 is SGHDT, CDR2 YYEEEE, per germline. The CDR3 loop is CASSLVTGQGIGGYTF. CDR3 in DNA: TGTGCCAGCAGCTTGGTGACGGGACAGGGGATCGGGGGCTACACCTTC.

The chain employs TRBV12-3 or TRBV12-4 and TRBJ1-1; 7 bases are shared with TRBD1. The CDR3 runs 13 residues. The J segment lost 4 bases and the V segment lost 4 bases, leaving 3 bases of the junction unmatched. Here the CDR3 reads CASSSQGFTEAFF. The CDR3 DNA follows: TGTGCCAGCAGTTCACAGGGGTTCACTGAAGCTTTCTTT.

This chain joins TRBV18 and TRBJ2-7; D uncertain. The germline V gene encodes CDR1 KGHSH and CDR2 LQKENI. CDR3 size: 14 residues. Trimming cost V 2 bases and J 7 bases, with 15 bases left between them. CDR3 in amino acids: CASSPFDKAGEQYF. The CDR3 DNA follows: TGTGCCAGCTCACCATTTGACAAGGCTGGGGAGCAGTACTTC.

This clone appeared once. The DNA for the CDR3 is TGTGCCAGCAGCTACAGGGAGCTCCAACCGTTAGATACGCAGTATTTT. The encoded protein is CASSYRELQPLDTQYF. The chain combines TRBV5-8 with TRBJ2-3; D may be TRBD1 (6 bases). Germline CDR1 and CDR2: SGHTS and YDEGEE. This CDR3 has 16 amino acids. V was shortened by 3 bases and J by 5 bases, with 19 bases between the two germline ends. The variable domain in full, with the rest retrieved from reference TRBV5-8 and TRBJ2-3, is EAGVTQSPTHLIKTRGQQATLRCSPISGHTSVYWYQQALGLGLQFLLWYDEGEERNRGNFPPRFSGRQFPNYSSELNVNALELEDSALYLCASSYRELQPLDTQYFGPGTRLTVL.

The J gene is TRBJ2-7, the V gene TRBV4-2, with 9 nucleotides matching TRBD1. This CDR3 has 14 residues. Germline CDR1 and CDR2: LGHNA and YNFKEQ. Trimming at V came to 5 bases and at J to 6 bases, leaving 8 bases not matched to a gene. The CDR3 protein is CASSKMDRGVEQYF. The CDR3 nucleotides read TGTGCCAGCAGCAAAATGGACAGGGGTGTCGAGCAGTACTTC.